This record concerns one T cell receptor (beta chain) sequence. Authors' methods: For nucleated cells, counts were estimated from reference gene primer amplification. The table came from immunoSEQ multiplex PCR; TCRdb's copy has only in-frame clones and leaves some out. That table supplies the V and J calls and clone size; D and trimming were determined from the DNA. This sample carries roughly 200,000 clones, around 90% of them seen once, and the ten largest clones take about 1.2%. The data were taken from a study of blood T cell repertoires in COVID-19. Germline lookup yields CDR1 SEHNR and CDR2 FQNEAQ (reference sequence). V gave up 5 bases and J gave up 5 bases, with 18 bases separating them. CDR3 length: 15 residues.

The source of this sequence is a man younger than 40 who had recovered from COVID-19. Sequencing was carried out using PBMCs or T cells enriched from blood (not recorded which). This rearrangement joins TRBV7-9 to TRBJ1-2; TRBD1 is a possible D gene (5 bases). Here the CDR3 reads CASSPVMGGGYGYTF. CDR3 bases: TGTGCCAGCAGCCCTGTAATGGGCGGGGGATATGGCTACACCTTC. Drawing the rest from reference TRBV7-9 and TRBJ1-2, the complete variable domain is DTGVSQNPRHKITKRGQNVTFRCDPISEHNRLYWYRQTLGQGPEFLTYFQNEAQLEKSRLLSDRFSAERPKGSFSTLEIQRTEQGDSAMYLCASSPVMGGGYGYTFGSGTRLTVV.